One T cell receptor (beta chain) is described in this entry. Antigen: not known. The data originate from a study of shared clonotypes between healthy human individuals. The CDR3 extends over 18 amino acids. Germline CDR1 and CDR2: SGDLS and YYNGEE. Trimming took 3 bases from V and 4 from J; bases not matched to a gene: 8. Deep-level settings were used for running the assay. In the original workflow: Junction-only sequences without quality scores came from ImmunoSEQ, so filtering differed. The assay was immunoSEQ multiplex PCR, and TCRdb's table has in-frame clones only and misses some. That table supplies the V and J calls and clone size; D and trimming were determined from the DNA. Among roughly 660,000 clones listed, 90% were seen once. Only Caucasian adults living in Nashville, Tennessee made up the donor group. Findings of the study overall: The study found about 5% of naive CD4 clonotypes shared across several donors.

This sequence originates from a man in his late teens or twenties in good health. Some clones in this sample may be carry-over from other donors' samples. The sample comprised memory CD8+ T cells from PBMCs. Specified subset: CD45RO+ cells pooled with CCR7-negative TemRA cells. The rearrangement links TRBV9 to TRBJ2-6, with 12 bases fitting TRBD1. DNA of the CDR3: TGTGCCAGCAGCGGCGGGACAGGGGGCGTGTTAGGGGCCAACGTCCTGACTTTC. Translating gives CASSGGTGGVLGANVLTF.